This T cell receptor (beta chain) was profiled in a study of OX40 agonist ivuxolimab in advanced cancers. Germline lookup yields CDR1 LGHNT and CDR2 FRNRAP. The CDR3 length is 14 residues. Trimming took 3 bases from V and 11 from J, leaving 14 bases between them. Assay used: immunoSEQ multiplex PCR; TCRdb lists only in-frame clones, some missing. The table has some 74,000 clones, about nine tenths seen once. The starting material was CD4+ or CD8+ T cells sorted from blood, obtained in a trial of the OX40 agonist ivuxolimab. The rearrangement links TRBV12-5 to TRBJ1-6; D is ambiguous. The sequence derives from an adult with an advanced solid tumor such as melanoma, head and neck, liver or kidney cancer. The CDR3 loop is CASGFSGVGTPLHF. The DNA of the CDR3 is TGTGCTAGTGGTTTCTCTGGGGTAGGGACACCCCTCCACTTT.